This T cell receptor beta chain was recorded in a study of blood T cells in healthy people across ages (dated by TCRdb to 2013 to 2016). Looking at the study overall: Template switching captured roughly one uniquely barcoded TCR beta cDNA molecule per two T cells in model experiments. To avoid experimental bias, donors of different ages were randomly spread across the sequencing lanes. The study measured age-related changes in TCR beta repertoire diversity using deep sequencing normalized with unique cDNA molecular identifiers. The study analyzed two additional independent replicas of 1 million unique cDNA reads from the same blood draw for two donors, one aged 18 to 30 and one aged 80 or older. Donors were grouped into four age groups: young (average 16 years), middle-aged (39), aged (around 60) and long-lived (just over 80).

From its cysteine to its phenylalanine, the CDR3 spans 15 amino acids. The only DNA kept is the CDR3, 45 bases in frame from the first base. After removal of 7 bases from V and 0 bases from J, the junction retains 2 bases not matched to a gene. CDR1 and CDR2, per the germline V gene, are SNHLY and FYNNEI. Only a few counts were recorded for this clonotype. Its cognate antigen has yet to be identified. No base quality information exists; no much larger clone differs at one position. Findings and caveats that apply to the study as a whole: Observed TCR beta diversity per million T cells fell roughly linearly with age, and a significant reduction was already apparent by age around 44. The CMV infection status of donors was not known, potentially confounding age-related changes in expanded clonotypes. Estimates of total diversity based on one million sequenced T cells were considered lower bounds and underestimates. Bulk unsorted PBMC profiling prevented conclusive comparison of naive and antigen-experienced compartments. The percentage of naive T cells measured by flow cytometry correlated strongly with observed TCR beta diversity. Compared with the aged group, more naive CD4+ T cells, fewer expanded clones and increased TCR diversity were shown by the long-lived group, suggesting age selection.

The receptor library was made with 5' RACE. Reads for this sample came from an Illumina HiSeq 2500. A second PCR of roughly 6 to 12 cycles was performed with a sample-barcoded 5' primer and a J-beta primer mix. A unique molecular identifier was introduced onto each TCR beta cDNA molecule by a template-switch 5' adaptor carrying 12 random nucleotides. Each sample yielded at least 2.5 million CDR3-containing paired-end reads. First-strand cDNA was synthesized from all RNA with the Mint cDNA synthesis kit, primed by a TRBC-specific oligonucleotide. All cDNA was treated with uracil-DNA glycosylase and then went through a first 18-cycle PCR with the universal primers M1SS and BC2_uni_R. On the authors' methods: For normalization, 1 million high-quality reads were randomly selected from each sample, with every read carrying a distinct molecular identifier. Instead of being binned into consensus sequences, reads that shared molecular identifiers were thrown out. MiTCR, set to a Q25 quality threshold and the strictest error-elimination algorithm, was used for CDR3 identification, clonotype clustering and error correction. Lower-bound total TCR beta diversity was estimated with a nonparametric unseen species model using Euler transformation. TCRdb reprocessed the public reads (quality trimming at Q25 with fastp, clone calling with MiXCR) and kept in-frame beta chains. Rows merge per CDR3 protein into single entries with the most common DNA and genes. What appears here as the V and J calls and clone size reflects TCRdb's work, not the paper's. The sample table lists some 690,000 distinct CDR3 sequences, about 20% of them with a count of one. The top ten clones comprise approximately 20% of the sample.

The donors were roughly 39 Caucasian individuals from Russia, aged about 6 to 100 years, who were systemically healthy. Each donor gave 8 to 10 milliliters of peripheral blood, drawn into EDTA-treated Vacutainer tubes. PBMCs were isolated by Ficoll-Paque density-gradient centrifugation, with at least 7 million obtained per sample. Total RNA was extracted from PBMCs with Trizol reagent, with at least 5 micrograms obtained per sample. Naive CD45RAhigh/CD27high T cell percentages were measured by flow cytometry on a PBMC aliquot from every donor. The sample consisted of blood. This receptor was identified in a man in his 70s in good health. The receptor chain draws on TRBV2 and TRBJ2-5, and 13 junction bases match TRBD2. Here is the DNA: TGTGCCAGCACCGGGACTAGCGGGGACCAAGAGACCCAGTACTTC. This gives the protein CASTGTSGDQETQYF.